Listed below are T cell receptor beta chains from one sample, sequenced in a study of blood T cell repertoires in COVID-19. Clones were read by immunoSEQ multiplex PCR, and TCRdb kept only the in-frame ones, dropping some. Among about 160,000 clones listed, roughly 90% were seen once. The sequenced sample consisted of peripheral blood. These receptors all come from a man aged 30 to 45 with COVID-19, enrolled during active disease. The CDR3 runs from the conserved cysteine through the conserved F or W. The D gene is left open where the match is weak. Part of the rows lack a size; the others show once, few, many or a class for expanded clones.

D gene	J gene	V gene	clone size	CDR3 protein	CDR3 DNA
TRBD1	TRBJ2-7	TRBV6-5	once	CASRKSGGEQYF	TGTGCCAGCAGAAAGTCAGGGGGCGAGCAGTACTTC
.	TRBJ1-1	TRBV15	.	CATSRVGGAGTEAFF	TGTGCCACCAGCAGAGTGGGGGGAGCGGGCACTGAAGCTTTCTTT
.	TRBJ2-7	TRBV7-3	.	CASSPQDSYEQYF	TGTGCCAGCAGCCCTCAGGACTCCTACGAGCAGTACTTC
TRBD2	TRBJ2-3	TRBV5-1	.	CASGSGGVTDTQYF	TGCGCCAGCGGGAGCGGGGGGGTAACAGATACGCAGTATTTT
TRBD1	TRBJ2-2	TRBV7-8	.	CASSTRTGSITGELFF	TGTGCCAGCAGCACTCGGACAGGGAGCATCACCGGGGAGCTGTTTTTT
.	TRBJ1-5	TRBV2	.	CASSLRDNNQPQHF	TGTGCCAGCAGCCTCCGGGACAATAATCAGCCCCAGCATTTT
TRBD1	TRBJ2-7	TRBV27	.	CASSWTGAAYEQYF	TGTGCCAGCAGTTGGACAGGGGCGGCCTACGAGCAGTACTTC
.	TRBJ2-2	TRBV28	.	CASRTGREGVYTGELFF	TGTGCCAGCAGAACGGGGCGAGAGGGGGTATACACCGGGGAGCTGTTTTTT
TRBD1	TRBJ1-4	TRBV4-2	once	CASSQDWGGTGKKLFF	TGTGCCAGCAGCCAAGACTGGGGGGGGACAGGGAAAAAACTGTTTTTT
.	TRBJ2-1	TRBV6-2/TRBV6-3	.	CASSSLAGEQFF	TGTGCCAGCAGTTCGCTAGCTGGAGAGCAGTTCTTC
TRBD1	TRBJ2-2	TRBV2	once	CASSRDSWELFF	TGTGCCAGCAGTAGGGACAGCTGGGAGCTGTTTTTT
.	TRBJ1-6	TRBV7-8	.	CASSLGQGYNSPLHF	TGTGCCAGCAGCTTAGGCCAGGGATATAATTCACCCCTCCACTTT
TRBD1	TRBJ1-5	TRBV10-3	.	CAISESPTGTPNQPQHF	TGTGCCATCAGTGAGTCCCCGACAGGGACCCCCAATCAGCCCCAGCATTTT
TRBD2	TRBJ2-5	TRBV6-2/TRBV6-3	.	CASSRGGWETQYF	TGTGCCAGCAGTCGCGGGGGTTGGGAGACCCAGTACTTC
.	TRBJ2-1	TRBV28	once	CASGRRTASNEQFF	TGTGCCAGCGGGCGCAGGACAGCAAGCAATGAGCAGTTCTTC
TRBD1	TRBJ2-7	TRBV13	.	CASSLGPPGGFYEQYF	TGTGCCAGCAGCTTAGGCCCCCCAGGGGGATTCTACGAGCAGTACTTC
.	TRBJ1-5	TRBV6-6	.	CASSFLGYDQPQHF	TGTGCCAGCAGTTTCCTCGGGTACGATCAGCCCCAGCATTTT
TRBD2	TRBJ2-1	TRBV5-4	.	CASSLGGRGTSGSGEQFF	TGTGCCAGCAGCTTGGGGGGCCGAGGGACTAGCGGGAGCGGTGAGCAGTTCTTC
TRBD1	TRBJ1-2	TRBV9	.	CASSQGTDYGYTF	TGTGCCAGTTCACAGGGGACGGATTATGGCTACACCTTC
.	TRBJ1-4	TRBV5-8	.	CASDVSGGTNEKLFF	TGTGCCAGCGACGTATCCGGGGGGACTAATGAAAAACTGTTTTTT
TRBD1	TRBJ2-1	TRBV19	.	CASSKTPTGQYNERFF	TGTGCCAGTAGTAAGACCCCGACAGGGCAATACAATGAGCGGTTCTTC
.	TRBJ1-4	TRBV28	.	CASNIRGLNEKLFF	TGTGCCAGCAATATAAGGGGGTTAAATGAAAAACTGTTTTTT
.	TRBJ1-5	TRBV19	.	CASTLAGGGNQPQHF	TGTGCCAGTACTTTGGCCGGAGGTGGCAATCAGCCCCAGCATTTT
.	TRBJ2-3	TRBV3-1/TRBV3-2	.	CASSQRNAGSGADTQYF	TGTGCCAGCAGCCAAAGAAATGCGGGATCGGGGGCAGATACGCAGTATTTT
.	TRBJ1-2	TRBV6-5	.	CASSYSSGRVNGYTF	TGTGCCAGCAGTTACTCGAGTGGCAGGGTCAATGGCTACACCTTC
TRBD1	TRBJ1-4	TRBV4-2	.	CASSPGTEDNEKLFF	TGTGCCAGCAGCCCCGGGACAGAGGATAATGAAAAACTGTTTTTT
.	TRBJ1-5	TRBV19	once	CASSWKNYSNQPQHF	TGTGCCAGTAGCTGGAAGAACTATAGCAATCAGCCCCAGCATTTT
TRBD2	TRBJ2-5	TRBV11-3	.	CASSLGGTSGGAQETQYF	TGTGCCAGCAGCTTAGGCGGGACTAGCGGGGGGGCCCAAGAGACCCAGTACTTC
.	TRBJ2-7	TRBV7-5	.	CARSPGRGDEQYF	TGTGCCAGAAGCCCGGGGAGGGGAGACGAGCAGTACTTC
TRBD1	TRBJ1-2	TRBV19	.	CASSTRTGGRLHDYTF	TGTGCCAGTAGTACCCGGACAGGGGGCCGGCTCCATGACTACACCTTC
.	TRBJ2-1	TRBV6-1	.	CASSEAEGIGRQFF	TGTGCCAGCAGTGAAGCGGAGGGAATCGGCCGACAGTTCTTC
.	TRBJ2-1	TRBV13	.	CASSTSPVSEQFF	TGTGCCAGCAGTACTTCCCCCGTGAGTGAGCAGTTCTTC
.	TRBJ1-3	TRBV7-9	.	CASSSPRGGSGNTIYF	TGTGCCAGCAGCTCCCCGAGAGGGGGCTCTGGAAACACCATATATTTT
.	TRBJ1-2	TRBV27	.	CASSPGFVIGYTF	TGTGCCAGCAGTCCAGGTTTCGTGATTGGCTACACCTTC
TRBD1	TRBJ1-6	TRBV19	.	CASSRTGTPYNSPLHF	TGTGCCAGTAGTAGGACAGGGACACCGTATAATTCACCCCTCCACTTT
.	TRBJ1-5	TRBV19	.	CASSVGPPINNQPQHF	TGTGCCAGTAGTGTGGGCCCGCCGATTAACAATCAGCCCCAGCATTTT
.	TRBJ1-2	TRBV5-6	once	CASSWGTQANYGYTF	TGTGCCAGCAGCTGGGGGACTCAAGCTAACTATGGCTACACCTTC
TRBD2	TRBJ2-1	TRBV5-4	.	CASSLEAGEDNEQFF	TGTGCCAGCAGCTTGGAGGCGGGGGAGGACAATGAGCAGTTCTTC
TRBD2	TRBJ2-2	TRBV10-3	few	CATAGTSGGALSTGELFF	TGTGCCACTGCGGGGACTAGCGGGGGGGCCTTGAGCACCGGGGAGCTGTTTTTT
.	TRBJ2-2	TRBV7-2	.	CASSLRRLVNTGELFF	TGTGCCAGCAGCTTAAGGCGCCTAGTGAACACCGGGGAGCTGTTTTTT
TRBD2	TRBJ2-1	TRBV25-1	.	CASSSLKTSVRTNEQFF	TGTGCCAGCAGTTCCTTAAAAACTAGCGTAAGGACCAATGAGCAGTTCTTC
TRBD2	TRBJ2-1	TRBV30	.	CAWKSPGLARNEQFF	TGTGCCTGGAAATCCCCGGGACTAGCGCGTAATGAGCAGTTCTTC
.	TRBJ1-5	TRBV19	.	CASTPGGGQPQHF	TGTGCCAGTACTCCGGGGGGGGGTCAGCCCCAGCATTTT
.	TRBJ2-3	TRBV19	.	CASSMGPAGWGTDTQYF	TGTGCCAGTAGTATGGGGCCAGCAGGGTGGGGCACAGATACGCAGTATTTT
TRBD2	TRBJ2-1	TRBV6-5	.	CASSLTSGRGEQFF	TGTGCCAGCAGTTTGACTAGCGGGAGGGGTGAGCAGTTCTTC
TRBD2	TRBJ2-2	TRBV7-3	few	CASTPGGGLNTGELFF	TGTGCCAGCACGCCCGGCGGGGGACTTAACACCGGGGAGCTGTTTTTT
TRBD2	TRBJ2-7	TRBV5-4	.	CASSLSSSGAYEQYF	TGTGCCAGCAGCTTGTCGTCTAGCGGGGCCTACGAGCAGTACTTC
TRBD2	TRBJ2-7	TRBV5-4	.	CASGTGGRTSGSYEQYF	TGTGCCAGCGGAACAGGGGGGAGGACTAGCGGGAGTTACGAGCAGTACTTC
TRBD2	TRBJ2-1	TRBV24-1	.	CATSDLGTSGSNEQFF	TGTGCCACCAGTGATTTGGGGACTAGCGGGAGCAATGAGCAGTTCTTC
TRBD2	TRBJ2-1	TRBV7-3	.	CASSPQGGGRPDEQFF	TGTGCCAGCAGCCCCCAGGGCGGCGGGAGGCCCGATGAGCAGTTCTTC
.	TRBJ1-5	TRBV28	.	CASSLVTQGWVYQPQHF	TGTGCCAGCAGTTTAGTAACCCAGGGGTGGGTTTATCAGCCCCAGCATTTT
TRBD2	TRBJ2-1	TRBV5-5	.	CASSLTLAGGPREQFF	TGTGCCAGCAGCTTGACTCTAGCGGGAGGGCCAAGGGAGCAGTTCTTC
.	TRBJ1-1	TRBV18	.	CASSLDTEAFF	TGTGCCAGCTCACTCGACACTGAAGCTTTCTTT
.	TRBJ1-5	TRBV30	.	CAWSKGGNQPQHF	TGTGCCTGGAGCAAGGGGGGCAATCAGCCCCAGCATTTT